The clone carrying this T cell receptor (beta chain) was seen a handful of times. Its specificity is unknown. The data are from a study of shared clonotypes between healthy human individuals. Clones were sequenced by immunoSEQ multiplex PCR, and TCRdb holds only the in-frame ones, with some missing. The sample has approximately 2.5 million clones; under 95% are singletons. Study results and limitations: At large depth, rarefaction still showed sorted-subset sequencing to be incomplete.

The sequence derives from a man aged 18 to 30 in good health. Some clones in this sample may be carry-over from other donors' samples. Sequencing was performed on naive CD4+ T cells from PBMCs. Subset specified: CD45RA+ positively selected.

Written as DNA, the CDR3 is TGTGCCAGCCGCTTCACGGGAACTGAAGCTTTCTTT. Translation: CASRFTGTEAFF. V usage is TRBV28 and J usage is TRBJ1-1; D gene ambiguous. Germline V gives CDR1 MDHEN, CDR2 SYDVKM. Trimming left V 8 bases short and J 5 bases short, with 12 bases between. This CDR3 spans 12 amino acids.